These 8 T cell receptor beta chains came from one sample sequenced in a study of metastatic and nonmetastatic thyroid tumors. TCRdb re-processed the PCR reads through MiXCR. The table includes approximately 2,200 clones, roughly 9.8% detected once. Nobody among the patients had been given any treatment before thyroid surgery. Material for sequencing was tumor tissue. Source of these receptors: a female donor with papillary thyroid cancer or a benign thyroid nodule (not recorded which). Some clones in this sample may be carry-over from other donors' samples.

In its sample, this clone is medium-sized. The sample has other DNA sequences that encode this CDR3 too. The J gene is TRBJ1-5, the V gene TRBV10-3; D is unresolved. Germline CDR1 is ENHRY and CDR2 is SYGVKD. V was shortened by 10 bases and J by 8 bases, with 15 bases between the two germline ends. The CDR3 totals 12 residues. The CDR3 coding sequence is TGTGCCAGCCACAGCTCCGGGGAGCCCCAGCATTTT. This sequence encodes CASHSSGEPQHF.

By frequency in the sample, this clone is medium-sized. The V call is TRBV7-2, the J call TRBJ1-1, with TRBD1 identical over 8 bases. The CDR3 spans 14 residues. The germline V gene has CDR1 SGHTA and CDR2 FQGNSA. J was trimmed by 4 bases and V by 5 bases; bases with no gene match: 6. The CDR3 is CASSAWTGFTEAFF. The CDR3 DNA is TGTGCCAGCAGCGCCTGGACAGGGTTCACTGAAGCTTTCTTT.

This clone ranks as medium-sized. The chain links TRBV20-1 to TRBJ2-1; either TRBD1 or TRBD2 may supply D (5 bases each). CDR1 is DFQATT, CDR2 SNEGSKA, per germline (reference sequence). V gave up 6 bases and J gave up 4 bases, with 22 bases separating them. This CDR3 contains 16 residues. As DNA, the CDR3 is TGCAGTGCCATCGGTACCGGGACGCAAGCTTACAATGAGCAGTTCTTC. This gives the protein CSAIGTGTQAYNEQFF.

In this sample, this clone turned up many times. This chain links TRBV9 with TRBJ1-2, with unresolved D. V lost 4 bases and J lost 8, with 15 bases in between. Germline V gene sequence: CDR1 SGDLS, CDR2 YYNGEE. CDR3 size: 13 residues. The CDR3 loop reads CASSPSTPSGYTF. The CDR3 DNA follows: TGTGCCAGCAGCCCCTCGACACCTAGCGGCTACACCTTC.

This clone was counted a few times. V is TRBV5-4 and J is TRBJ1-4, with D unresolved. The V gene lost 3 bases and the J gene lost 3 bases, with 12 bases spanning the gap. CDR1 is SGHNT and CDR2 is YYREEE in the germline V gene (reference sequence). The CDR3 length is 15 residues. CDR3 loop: CASSSGMAANEKLFF. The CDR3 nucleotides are TGTGCCAGCAGCTCGGGCATGGCGGCTAATGAAAAACTGTTTTTT.

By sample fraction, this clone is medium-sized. The CDR3 here is CASSFRGAGKTQYF. The DNA of the CDR3 is TGTGCCAGCAGTTTTAGGGGGGCAGGAAAGACCCAGTACTTC. V is TRBV12-3 or TRBV12-4 and J is TRBJ2-5; D may match TRBD1 or TRBD2 (6 bases each). This CDR3 has 14 amino acids. V lost 3 bases and J lost 6, with 14 bases in between.

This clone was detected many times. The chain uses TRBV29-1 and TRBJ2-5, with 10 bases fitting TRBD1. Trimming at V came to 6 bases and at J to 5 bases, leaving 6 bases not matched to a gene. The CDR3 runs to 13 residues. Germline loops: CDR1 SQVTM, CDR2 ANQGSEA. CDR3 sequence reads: CSVGDRGAETQYF. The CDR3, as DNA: TGCAGCGTAGGGGACAGGGGTGCTGAGACCCAGTACTTC. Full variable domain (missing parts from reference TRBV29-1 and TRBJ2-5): SAVISQKPSRDICQRGTSLTIQCQVDSQVTMMFWYRQQPGQSLTLIATANQGSEATYESGFVIDKFPISRPNLTFSTLTVSNMSPEDSSIYLCSVGDRGAETQYFGPGTRLLVL.

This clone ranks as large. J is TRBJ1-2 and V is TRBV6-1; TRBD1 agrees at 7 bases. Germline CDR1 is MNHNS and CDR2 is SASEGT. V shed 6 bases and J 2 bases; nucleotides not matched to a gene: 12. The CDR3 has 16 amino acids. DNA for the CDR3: TGTGCCAGCAGGGGTGAACAGGGGAATAGGAACTATGGCTACACCTTC. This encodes CASRGEQGNRNYGYTF.